The next 9 T cell receptor beta chains were all read from a single sample in a study of blood T cell repertoires in COVID-19. The assay was immunoSEQ multiplex PCR, and TCRdb's table has in-frame clones only and misses some. The sample consists of 85,000 to 100,000 clones, roughly 84% of them appearing once. The sequencing sample was made of peripheral blood. Receptors were obtained from a woman aged 55-70 years with acute or convalescent COVID-19.

The chain links TRBV6-5 to TRBJ1-5, with D uncertain. Germline-derived CDR1 and CDR2 are MNHEY and SVGAGI. The CDR3 extends over 15 amino acids. V was shortened by 5 bases and J by 9 bases, with 20 bases between the two germline ends. The CDR3 region is CASSPNSLWVSPQHF. DNA of the CDR3: TGTGCCAGCAGTCCCAACAGTCTTTGGGTGTCGCCCCAGCATTTT.

The count of this clone is one. This chain uses TRBV5-4 with TRBJ2-5; 8 nucleotides agree with TRBD2. Germline V gives CDR1 SGHNT, CDR2 YYREEE (reference sequence). The CDR3 is 13 residues long. The ends lost 5 bases at V and 5 bases at J; junction bases unmatched: 5. CDR3: CASRHGGGETQYF. CDR3 DNA: TGTGCCAGCAGGCATGGCGGGGGGGAGACCCAGTACTTC.

V usage is TRBV28 and J usage is TRBJ1-6; D gene ambiguous. The CDR3 is 11 residues long. Per the germline V gene, CDR1 is MDHEN and CDR2 is SYDVKM. The V gene lost 3 bases and the J gene lost 9 bases, with 3 bases spanning the gap. CDR3 in amino acids: CASSFRSPLHF. The CDR3 DNA sequence: TGTGCCAGCAGTTTCCGTTCACCCCTCCACTTT.

The gene calls are TRBV27 and TRBJ1-2, with 8 bases identical to TRBD1. Trimming cost V 5 bases and J 3 bases; bases outside gene matches: 11. Germline V gene data show CDR1 as MNHEY and CDR2 as SMNVEV (reference sequence). This CDR3 spans 16 amino acids. The CDR3 bases are TGTGCCAGCAGTCCGGTCGGGGACAGGAGGTACTATGGCTACACCTTC. Translating gives CASSPVGDRRYYGYTF.

This sequence joins TRBV13 and TRBJ1-6, with 7 bases fitting TRBD1. V trimming: 2 bases; J trimming: 10 bases; junction bases outside the gene matches: 8. The CDR3 is 15 residues long. CDR1 is PRHDT and CDR2 is FYEKMQ in the germline V gene (reference sequence). The DNA of the CDR3 is TGTGCCAGCAGCTTAAGACAGGGTGAGGGGTCACCCCTCCACTTT. This sequence encodes CASSLRQGEGSPLHF.

With regard to this clone: The CDR3 carries no conserved terminal phenylalanine or tryptophan, so it likely arises from a read error. The DNA is left out, because the CDR3 cannot be placed on it with certainty; the CDR3 is given as TCRdb lists it. The chain joins TRBV4-1 to TRBJ2-3; the table's D gene call, TRBD2, was not cross checked with the DNA. Both ends counted, the CDR3 spans 16 residues. Germline lookup yields CDR1 MGHRA and CDR2 YSYEKL. The CDR3 sequence: CASSQEVLRLAGAPTV.

The sample holds a few counts of this clone. CDR3 DNA: TGCGCCAGCAGTGAGTCCATACAGAGCAATCAGCCCCAGCATTTT. Its protein product is CASSESIQSNQPQHF. V gene TRBV10-2 combines with J gene TRBJ1-5; unclear D gene. The germline gives CDR1 WSHSY, CDR2 SAAADI. The CDR3 runs 15 residues. Trimming left V 0 bases short and J 1 base short, with 7 bases between.

The rearrangement links TRBV28 to TRBJ1-2; D remains unclear. This CDR3 is built from 14 residues. Germline-derived CDR1 and CDR2 are MDHEN and SYDVKM. The V gene lost 1 base and the J gene lost 8 bases, with 14 bases spanning the gap. CDR3 nucleotides: TGTGCCAGCAGTTTATATCCCGAAGCGTTCGGCTACACCTTC. Translated, it gives CASSLYPEAFGYTF.

As for this clone: At one of its ends the junction is not consistent with the germline gene, which may arise from a read error. The rearrangement links TRBV5-1 to TRBJ2-7; 8 bases are a match to TRBD1. The CDR3 runs to 15 residues. The germline CDR1 and CDR2 sequences are SGHRS and YFSETQ. The CDR3 sequence is CASRLGQDRSYEQYF. The CDR3 DNA reads TGCGCCAGCAGGTTGGGACAGGACCGTTCCTACGAGCAGTACTTC.